This TCR beta chain is from a study of blood T cell repertoires in COVID-19. Study context: Sites in the United States, Italy and Spain provided acute and convalescent COVID-19 samples. Nucleic acid was either cDNA or gDNA, and it came from T cells, B-cell-depleted T cells, or PBMCs.

Germline V gives CDR1 SEHNR, CDR2 FQNEAQ (reference sequence). V lost 5 bases, J lost 4 bases, and 5 bases stayed unmatched. This CDR3 is built from 15 residues. Under the authors' procedure: Researchers report that nucleated cell counts were estimated from reference gene primer amplification. Data came from immunoSEQ multiplex PCR; TCRdb stores just in-frame clones and leaves some out. V, J and clone size are taken as reported in that table, and D and trimming were inferred from the DNA itself. The table records roughly 42,000 clones, 70% to 90% of them present only once. The chain is built from TRBV7-9 and TRBJ2-3; 11 nucleotides line up with TRBD2. Sequencing input: peripheral blood. This TCR was sampled from a man in his 60s with acute or convalescent COVID-19. The CDR3 nucleotides are TGTGCCAGCAGCGAACTAGCGGGGGTCGCAGATACGCAGTATTTT. Residues: CASSELAGVADTQYF.